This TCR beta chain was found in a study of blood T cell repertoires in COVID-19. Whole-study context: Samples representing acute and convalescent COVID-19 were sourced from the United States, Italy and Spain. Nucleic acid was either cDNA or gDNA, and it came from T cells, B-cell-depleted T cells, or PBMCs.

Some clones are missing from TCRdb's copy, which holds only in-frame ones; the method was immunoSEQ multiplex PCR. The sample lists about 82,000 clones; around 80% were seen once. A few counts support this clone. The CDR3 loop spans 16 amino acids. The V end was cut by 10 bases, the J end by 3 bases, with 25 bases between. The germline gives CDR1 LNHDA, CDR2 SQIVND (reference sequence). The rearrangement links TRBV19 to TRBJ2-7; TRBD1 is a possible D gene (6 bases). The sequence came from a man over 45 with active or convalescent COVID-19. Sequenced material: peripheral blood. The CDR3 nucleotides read TGTGCCAACTATTGGAATAAGTCGGACAGCCTCTACGAGCAGTACGTC. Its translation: CANYWNKSDSLYEQYV.